Given below is one T cell receptor (beta chain) in context. Its target antigen remains unknown. Base qualities are not recorded, but no much larger clone differs from it by a single base. Via the germline V gene, CDR1 is SGHRS and CDR2 YFSETQ. Counted from cysteine to phenylalanine, this CDR3 has 15 amino acids. Kept here is only the CDR3 DNA, which spans 45 bases and is read in frame from base 1. V loses 0 bases, J loses 2 bases, and the germline ends lie 11 bases apart. Another Seattle source contributed samples from volunteer blood donors who had recovered from COVID-19. The collaborating institutions used their own protocols to collect whole blood in K2EDTA tubes. Collaborator samples were shipped for TCRbeta analysis as frozen whole blood, isolated PBMCs, or DNA extracted from either sample type. This sample is drawn from a study of blood T cell repertoires in COVID-19 (dated by TCRdb to the early 2020s). About the investigation overall: Samples covering the acute and convalescent phases of COVID-19 were provided by collaborators in the United States, Italy and Spain. The material from the prospective study consisted of cDNA or gDNA derived from T cells, B-cell-depleted T cells, or PBMCs. Subjects who had been exposed to COVID-19, were actively infected with it, or had recovered from it provided the deeply sampled blood TCRbeta repertoires that made up the dataset. The repertoires were released in a freely available public database intended as a resource for research on the immune response to SARS-CoV-2. The samples were drawn from the first 160 participants of the ongoing ImmuneRACE study and from some 1,300 subjects provided by 6 global collaborators. The sample metadata nearly always contained a de-identified subject ID, COVID-19 status, age in years and sex. HLA class I and class II types, where available, came from metadata supplied by the sample provider rather than from assay-based typing. What the study reported, not specific to this receptor: Clinical and demographic metadata were provided uncurated, with the amount varying by source and participant.

The immunoSEQ Assay, a bias-controlled multiplex PCR, was used to amplify TCRbeta CDR3 regions from genomic DNA. The authors processed their data as follows. The number of nucleated cells in each sample was estimated from the amplification of reference gene primers within the assay. To quantify the absolute abundance of each unique TCRbeta CDR3 rearrangement, sequence reads were collapsed and filtered. For each sample, productive Simpson clonality was calculated by taking the square root of Simpson's diversity index across productive rearrangements. Here the immuneACCESS table is served through TCRdb, limited to in-frame sequences with V and J called. Missing clones are a known gap in these copies; in checked studies unresolved V genes cover under half, and the rest lacks a known reason. The V and J calls and clone size come from that table; D and trimming were worked out from the DNA. This sample is represented by 270,000 or so clones; roughly nine tenths of them were singletons. The top ten clones comprise 0.85% to 0.95% of the sample.

The receptor was derived from a woman in her thirties or forties who had recovered from COVID-19. The sequenced material came from peripheral blood. This sequence uses TRBV5-1 and TRBJ1-2; there is no confident call for the D gene. The base sequence is TGCGCCAGCAGCTTGGAGGGAGTCAACAACTATGGCTACACCTTC. This translates into CASSLEGVNNYGYTF.